The 9 T cell receptor beta chains reported below all come from one sample, sequenced in a study of blood T cells in healthy people across ages. A sample-barcoded 5' primer and a J-beta primer mix were used in a second PCR of roughly 7 to 12 cycles. MiXCR was run by TCRdb on the 5' RACE reads, yielding one entry per CDR3 protein. Counted here are roughly 1,300,000 distinct CDR3 sequences, roughly 64% occurring once; the ten biggest clones make up approximately 7%. Material for sequencing was blood. Receptor source: a man younger than 35 in good health.

This clonotype was seen a few times. J is TRBJ2-3 and V is TRBV25-1; D gene unclear. The CDR3 length is 15 residues. Trimming took 5 bases from V and 2 from J, leaving 14 bases between them. Per the germline V gene, CDR1 is MGHDK and CDR2 is SYGVNS. The CDR3 DNA reads as TGTGCCAGCAGTCTTCGGACGGGTTACACAGATACGCAGTATTTT. This sequence encodes CASSLRTGYTDTQYF.

CDR3 in DNA: TGTGCCAGCAGCCGCCCGCCTAGCGGGGGAAACATTCAGTACTTC. Its translation: CASSRPPSGGNIQYF. This chain joins TRBV7-9 and TRBJ2-7; 10 bases agree with TRBD2. The end of the DNA fits TRBJ2-4 better, so the J call may be wrong. CDR1 is SEHNR and CDR2 is FQNEAQ in the germline V gene (reference sequence). CDR3 length equals 15 residues.

A remark on this clonotype: At one of its ends the junction is not consistent with the germline gene, which may arise from a read error. The rearrangement uses TRBV20-1 and TRBJ2-4, with D maybe TRBD1 (5 bases). The DNA end lines up better with TRBJ2-7; the J call may be wrong. Germline V gives CDR1 DFQATT, CDR2 SNEGSKA (reference sequence). CDR3 length equals 14 residues. The CDR3 reads CSARDPGLPYEQYF. For the CDR3, the DNA is TGTAGTGCTAGAGATCCAGGGCTCCCCTACGAGCAGTACTTC.

The chain uses TRBV4-1 and TRBJ2-1; TRBD1 might be the D (5 bases). The CDR3 is 14 amino acids. Germline V gene lookup returns CDR1 MGHRA and CDR2 YSYEKL. The V gene lost 0 bases and the J gene lost 6 bases, with 9 bases spanning the gap. The DNA of the CDR3 is TGCGCCAGCAGCCAAGAAGGGGTTGCCAATGAGCAGTTCTTC. Its translation: CASSQEGVANEQFF.

Remarks on this clonotype: One end of the junction does not line up with germline, which may come from a read error. The DNA of the CDR3 is TGCGCCAACAGCCAAGAAGCGGGGGCGAGCGGGGCCAACGTCCTGACTTTC. Translated: CANSQEAGASGANVLTF. The chain carries TRBV4-3 and TRBJ2-6; 8 bases line up with TRBD2. The CDR3 has 17 amino acids. CDR1 and CDR2 (germline): LGHNA, YSLEER.

The CDR3 sequence is CAIRVDLLNTEAFF. The CDR3 DNA reads as TGTGCCATCAGAGTGGACCTACTGAACACTGAAGCTTTCTTT. The chain links TRBV10-3 to TRBJ1-1; D is undetermined. The germline V gene encodes CDR1 ENHRY and CDR2 SYGVKD. The CDR3 has 14 residues. The V and J ends lost 6 bases and 0 bases respectively, with 11 bases between them.

The chain joins TRBV7-9 to TRBJ2-3; no reliable D call. V dropped 5 bases and J dropped 5 bases, with 8 bases sitting between them. This CDR3 spans 12 amino acids. CDR1 is SEHNR, CDR2 FQNEAQ, per germline (reference sequence). This CDR3 reads CASSLPVDTQYF. CDR3 in DNA: TGTGCCAGCAGCCTCCCGGTAGATACGCAGTATTTT.

The CDR3: CATSRDGTGQTEAFF. Here the CDR3 DNA reads TGTGCCACCAGCAGAGATGGGACAGGTCAAACTGAAGCTTTCTTT. The chain is built from TRBV15 and TRBJ1-1, with 8 bases lining up with TRBD1. V was pared by 0 bases and J by 5 bases, with 5 bases of the junction left unmatched. Per germline, CDR1 LNHNV and CDR2 YYDKDF (reference sequence). The CDR3 has 15 residues.

There are a few counts of this clonotype. The chain has TRBV2 and TRBJ2-7; 9 nucleotides agree with TRBD2. With 6 bases clipped from V and 3 bases from J, the junction kept 12 bases outside the gene matches. From germline, CDR1 is SNHLY and CDR2 FYNNEI. The CDR3 has 16 amino acids. CDR3 nucleotides: TGTGCCAGCAGGGTTTTCGAGCGGGGGGACGACTACGAGCAGTACTTC. Translating gives CASRVFERGDDYEQYF.